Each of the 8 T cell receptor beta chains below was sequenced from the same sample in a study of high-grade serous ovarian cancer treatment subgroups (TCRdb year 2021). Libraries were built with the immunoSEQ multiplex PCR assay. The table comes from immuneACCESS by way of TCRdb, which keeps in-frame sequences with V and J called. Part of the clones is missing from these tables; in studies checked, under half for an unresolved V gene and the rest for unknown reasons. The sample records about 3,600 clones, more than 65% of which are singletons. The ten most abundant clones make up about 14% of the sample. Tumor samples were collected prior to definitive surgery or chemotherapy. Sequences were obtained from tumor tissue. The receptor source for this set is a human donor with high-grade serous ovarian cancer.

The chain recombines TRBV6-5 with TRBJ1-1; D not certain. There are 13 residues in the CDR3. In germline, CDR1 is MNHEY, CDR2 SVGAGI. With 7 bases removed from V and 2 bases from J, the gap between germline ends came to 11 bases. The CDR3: CASTMTSNTEAFF. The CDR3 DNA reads TGTGCCAGCACCATGACATCAAACACTGAAGCTTTCTTT.

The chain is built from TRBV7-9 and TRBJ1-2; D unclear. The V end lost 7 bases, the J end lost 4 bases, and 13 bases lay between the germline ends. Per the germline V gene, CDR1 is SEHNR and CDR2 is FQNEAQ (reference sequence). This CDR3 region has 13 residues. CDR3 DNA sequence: TGTGCCAGCACCCTTTTCGAGGGCTATGGCTACACCTTC. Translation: CASTLFEGYGYTF.

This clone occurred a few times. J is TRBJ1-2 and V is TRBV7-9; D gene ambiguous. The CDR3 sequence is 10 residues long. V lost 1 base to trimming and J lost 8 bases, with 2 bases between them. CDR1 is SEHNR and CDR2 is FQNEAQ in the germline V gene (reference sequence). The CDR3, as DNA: TGTGCCAGCAGCTTAGACGGCTACACCTTC. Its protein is CASSLDGYTF.

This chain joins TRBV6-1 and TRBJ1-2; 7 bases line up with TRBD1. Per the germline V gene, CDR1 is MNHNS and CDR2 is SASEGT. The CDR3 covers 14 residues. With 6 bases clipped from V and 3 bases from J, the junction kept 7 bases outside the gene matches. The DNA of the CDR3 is TGTGCCAGCAGATACGATACAGGGGACTATGGCTACACCTTC. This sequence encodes CASRYDTGDYGYTF.

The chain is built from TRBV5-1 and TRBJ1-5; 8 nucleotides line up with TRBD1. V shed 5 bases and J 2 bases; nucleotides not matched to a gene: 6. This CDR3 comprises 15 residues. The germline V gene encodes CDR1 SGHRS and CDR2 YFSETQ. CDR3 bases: TGCGCCAGCAGTCTCGGACAGGGTCGCAATCAGCCCCAGCATTTT. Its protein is CASSLGQGRNQPQHF.

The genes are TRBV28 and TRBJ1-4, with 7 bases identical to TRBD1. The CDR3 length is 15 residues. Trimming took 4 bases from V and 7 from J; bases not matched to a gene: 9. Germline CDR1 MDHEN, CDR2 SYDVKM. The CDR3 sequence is CASSSRDRLGEKLFF. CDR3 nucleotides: TGTGCCAGCAGTTCCCGGGACAGACTTGGTGAAAAACTGTTTTTT.

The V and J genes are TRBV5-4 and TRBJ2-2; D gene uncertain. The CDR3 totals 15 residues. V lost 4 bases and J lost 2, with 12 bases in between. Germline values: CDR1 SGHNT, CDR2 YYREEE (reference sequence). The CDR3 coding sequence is TGTGCCAGCAGCCGTGACTCACTAAACACCGGGGAGCTGTTTTTT. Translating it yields CASSRDSLNTGELFF. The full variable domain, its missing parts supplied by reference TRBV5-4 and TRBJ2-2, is ETGVTQSPTHLIKTRGQQVTLRCSSQSGHNTVSWYQQALGQGPQFIFQYYREEENGRGNFPPRFSGLQFPNYSSELNVNALELDDSALYLCASSRDSLNTGELFFGEGSRLTVL.

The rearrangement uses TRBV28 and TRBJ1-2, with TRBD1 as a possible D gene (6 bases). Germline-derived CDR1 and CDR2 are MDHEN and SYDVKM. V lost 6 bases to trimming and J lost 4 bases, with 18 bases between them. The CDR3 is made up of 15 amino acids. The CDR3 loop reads CASRYSRDTGYGYTF. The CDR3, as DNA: TGTGCCAGCAGGTACTCCCGGGACACGGGCTATGGCTACACCTTC.